The following is a TCR beta chain sequence with its context. Its antigen is still unknown. With 60 Vbeta and 13 Jbeta primers, the PCR was carried out. Measured with immunoSEQ multiplex PCR; TCRdb has only the in-frame clones, and not every one. This table holds 150,000 to 200,000 clones, around 80% found once. The sample originates from a study of cytomegalovirus exposure and HLA in healthy donors. Broader study findings: Most TCR sequences showed up rarely, but some public TCRs showed up in many donors. It was in a later analysis that TCR association rates were seen to vary by HLA locus, highest for DRB1 and lowest for HLA-C. Common viral pathogens seemed to be connected with several of the most significant clusters, according to a later analysis.

The CDR3 is made up of 15 amino acids. V trimming: 0 bases; J trimming: 2 bases; junction bases outside the gene matches: 3. Per germline, CDR1 GTSNPN and CDR2 SVGIG (reference sequence). Sample: PBMCs. This receptor was identified in a woman under 30 in good health and CMV-seropositive. V and J are TRBV30 and TRBJ2-3; 9 bases are shared with TRBD2. The CDR3 bases are TGTGCCTGGAGTGTAGGACTAGCGAACACAGATACGCAGTATTTT. Its translation is CAWSVGLANTDTQYF.